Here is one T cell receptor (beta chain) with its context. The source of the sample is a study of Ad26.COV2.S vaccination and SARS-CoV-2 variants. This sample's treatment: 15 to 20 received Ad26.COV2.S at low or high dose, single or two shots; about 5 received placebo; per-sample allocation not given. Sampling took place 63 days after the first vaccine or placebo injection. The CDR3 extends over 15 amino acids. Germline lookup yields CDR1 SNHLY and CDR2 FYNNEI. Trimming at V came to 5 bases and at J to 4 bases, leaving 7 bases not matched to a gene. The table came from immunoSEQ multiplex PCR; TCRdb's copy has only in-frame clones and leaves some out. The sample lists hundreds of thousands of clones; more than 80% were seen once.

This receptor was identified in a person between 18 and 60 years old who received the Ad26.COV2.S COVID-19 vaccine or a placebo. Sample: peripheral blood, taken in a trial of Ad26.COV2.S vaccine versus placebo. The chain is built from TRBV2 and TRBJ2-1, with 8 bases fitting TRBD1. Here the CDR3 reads CASSTDRGGYNEQFF. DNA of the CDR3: TGTGCCAGCAGTACAGACAGGGGAGGTTACAATGAGCAGTTCTTC.